A single sample gave rise to the 2 T cell receptor beta chains below, sequenced in a study of T-cell reconstitution after alpha-beta-depleted transplantation in children. A library of TCRbeta sequences, prepared with unique molecular identifiers, was generated. TCRdb reprocessed the PCR reads via MiXCR and lists one record per CDR3 protein. The repertoire holds some 200,000 distinct CDR3 sequences, just under 6.5% seen once, with 4.5% in the top ten. Sequencing used PBMCs, obtained before TCRalphabeta/CD19-depleted stem cell transplant. The receptors were sampled from a girl under two years old with combined immunodeficiency, due to receive a stem cell transplant.

This clonotype was counted at least ten times. V is TRBV6-1 and J is TRBJ1-1, with D unclear. The CDR3 is made up of 11 amino acids. From germline, CDR1 is MNHNS and CDR2 SASEGT. V lost 6 bases and J lost 7, with 9 bases in between. CDR3 region: CASRQGGEAFF. Written as DNA, the CDR3 is TGTGCCAGCAGGCAAGGCGGTGAAGCTTTCTTT.

This clonotype has ten or more counts. The gene calls are TRBV14 and TRBJ1-1, with D possibly matching TRBD1 (5 bases). The V end lost 3 bases, the J end lost 5 bases, and 10 bases lay between the germline ends. In germline, CDR1 is SGHDN, CDR2 FVKESK. This CDR3 spans 13 amino acids. This chain's CDR3 is CASSHGARTEAFF. The CDR3 nucleotides are TGTGCCAGCAGCCACGGGGCGAGAACTGAAGCTTTCTTT.